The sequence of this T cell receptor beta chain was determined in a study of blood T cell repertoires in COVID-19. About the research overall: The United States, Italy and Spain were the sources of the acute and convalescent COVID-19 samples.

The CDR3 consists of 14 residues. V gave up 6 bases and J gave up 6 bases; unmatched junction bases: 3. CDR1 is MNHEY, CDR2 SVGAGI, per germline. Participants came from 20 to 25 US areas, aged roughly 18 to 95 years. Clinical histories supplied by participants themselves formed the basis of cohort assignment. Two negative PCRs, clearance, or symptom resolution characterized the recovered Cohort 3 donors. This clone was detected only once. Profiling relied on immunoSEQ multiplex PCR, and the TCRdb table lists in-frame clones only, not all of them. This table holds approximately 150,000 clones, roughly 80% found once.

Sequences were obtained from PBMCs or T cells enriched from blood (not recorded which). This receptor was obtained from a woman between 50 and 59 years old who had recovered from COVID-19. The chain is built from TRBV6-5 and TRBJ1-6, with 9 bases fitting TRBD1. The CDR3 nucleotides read TGTGCCAGCAGAAGGACAGGGGTTAATTCACCCCTCCACTTT. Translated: CASRRTGVNSPLHF.